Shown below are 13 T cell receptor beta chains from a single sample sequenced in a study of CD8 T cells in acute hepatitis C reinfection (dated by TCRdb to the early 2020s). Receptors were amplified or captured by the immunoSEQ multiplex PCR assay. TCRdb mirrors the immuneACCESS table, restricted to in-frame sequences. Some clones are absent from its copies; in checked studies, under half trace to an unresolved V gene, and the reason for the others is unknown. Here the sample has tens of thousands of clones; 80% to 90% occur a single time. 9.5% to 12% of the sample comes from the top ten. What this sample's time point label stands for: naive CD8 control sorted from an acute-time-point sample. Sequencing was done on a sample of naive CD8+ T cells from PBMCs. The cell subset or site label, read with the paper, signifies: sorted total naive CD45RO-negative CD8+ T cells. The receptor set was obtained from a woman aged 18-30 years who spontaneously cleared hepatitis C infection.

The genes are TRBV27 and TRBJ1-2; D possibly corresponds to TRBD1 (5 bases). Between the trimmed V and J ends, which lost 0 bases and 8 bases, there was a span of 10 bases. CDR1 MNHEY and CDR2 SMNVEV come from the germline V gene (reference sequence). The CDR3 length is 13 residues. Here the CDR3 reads CASSLSRAGGYTF. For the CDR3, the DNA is TGTGCCAGCAGTTTATCGAGGGCAGGGGGCTACACCTTC.

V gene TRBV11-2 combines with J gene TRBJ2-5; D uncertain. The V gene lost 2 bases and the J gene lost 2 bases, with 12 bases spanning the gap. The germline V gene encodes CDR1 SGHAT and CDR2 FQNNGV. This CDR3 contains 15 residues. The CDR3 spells CASSLSYTPQETQYF. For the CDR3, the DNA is TGTGCCAGCAGCTTATCGTACACTCCACAAGAGACCCAGTACTTC.

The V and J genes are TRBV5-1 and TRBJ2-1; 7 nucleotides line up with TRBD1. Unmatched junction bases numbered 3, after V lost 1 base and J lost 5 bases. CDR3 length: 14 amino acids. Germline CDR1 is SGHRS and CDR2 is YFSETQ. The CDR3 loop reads CASSLTGAHNEQFF. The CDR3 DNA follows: TGCGCCAGCAGCTTGACAGGGGCCCACAATGAGCAGTTCTTC.

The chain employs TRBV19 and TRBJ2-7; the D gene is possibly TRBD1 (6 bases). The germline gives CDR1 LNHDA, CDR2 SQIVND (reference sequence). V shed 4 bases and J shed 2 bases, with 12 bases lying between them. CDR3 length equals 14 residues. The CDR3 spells CASSTGTFTYEQYF. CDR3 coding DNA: TGTGCCAGTAGTACCGGGACATTCACCTACGAGCAGTACTTC.

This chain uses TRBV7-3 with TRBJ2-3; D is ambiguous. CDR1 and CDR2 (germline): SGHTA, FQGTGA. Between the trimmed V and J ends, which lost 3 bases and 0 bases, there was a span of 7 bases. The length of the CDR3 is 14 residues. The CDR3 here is CASSLNPSTDTQYF. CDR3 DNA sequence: TGTGCCAGCAGCTTGAACCCCAGCACAGATACGCAGTATTTT.

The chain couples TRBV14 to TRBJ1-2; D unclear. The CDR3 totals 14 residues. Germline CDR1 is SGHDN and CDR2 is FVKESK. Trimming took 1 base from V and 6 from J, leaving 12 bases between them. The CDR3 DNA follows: TGTGCCAGCAGCCAAGTCGAGGGTGTTGATGGCTACACCTTC. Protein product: CASSQVEGVDGYTF.

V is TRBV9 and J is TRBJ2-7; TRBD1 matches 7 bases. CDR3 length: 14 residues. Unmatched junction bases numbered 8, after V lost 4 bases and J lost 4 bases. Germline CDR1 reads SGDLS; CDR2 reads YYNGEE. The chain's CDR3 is CASSPRDREYEQYF. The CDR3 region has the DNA TGTGCCAGCAGCCCCCGGGACAGAGAATACGAGCAGTACTTC.

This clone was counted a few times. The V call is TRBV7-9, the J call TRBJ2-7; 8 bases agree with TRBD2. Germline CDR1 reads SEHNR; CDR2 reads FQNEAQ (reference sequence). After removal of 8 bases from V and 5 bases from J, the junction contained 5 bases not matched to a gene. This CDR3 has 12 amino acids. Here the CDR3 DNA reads TGTGCCAGCGCAAGCGGGAGCAACGAGCAGTACTTC. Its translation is CASASGSNEQYF.

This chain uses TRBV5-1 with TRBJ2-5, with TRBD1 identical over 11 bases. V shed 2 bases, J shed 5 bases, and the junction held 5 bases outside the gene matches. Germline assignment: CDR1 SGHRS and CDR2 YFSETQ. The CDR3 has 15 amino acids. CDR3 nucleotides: TGCGCCAGCAGCTTCGGACAGGGGGCTGGGGAGACCCAGTACTTC. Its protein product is CASSFGQGAGETQYF.

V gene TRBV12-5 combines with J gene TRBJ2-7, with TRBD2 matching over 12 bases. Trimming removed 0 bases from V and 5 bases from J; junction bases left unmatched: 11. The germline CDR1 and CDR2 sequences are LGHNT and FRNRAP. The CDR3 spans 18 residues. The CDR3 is CASGLVTGTSGRFHEQYF. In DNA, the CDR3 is TGTGCTAGTGGTTTGGTAACCGGTACTAGCGGGAGGTTCCACGAGCAGTACTTC.

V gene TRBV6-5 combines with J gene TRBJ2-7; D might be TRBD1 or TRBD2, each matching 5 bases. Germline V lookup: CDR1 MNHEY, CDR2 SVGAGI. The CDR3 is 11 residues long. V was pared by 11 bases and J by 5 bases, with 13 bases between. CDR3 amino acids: CAASLGHEQYF. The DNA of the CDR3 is TGTGCCGCAAGCCTGGGACACGAGCAGTACTTC.

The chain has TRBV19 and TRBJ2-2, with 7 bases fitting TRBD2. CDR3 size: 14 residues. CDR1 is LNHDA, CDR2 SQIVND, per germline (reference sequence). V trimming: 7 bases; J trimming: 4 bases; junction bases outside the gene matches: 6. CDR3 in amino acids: CASKGGSLTGELFF. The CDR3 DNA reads TGTGCCAGTAAGGGAGGGAGTCTCACCGGGGAGCTGTTTTTT.

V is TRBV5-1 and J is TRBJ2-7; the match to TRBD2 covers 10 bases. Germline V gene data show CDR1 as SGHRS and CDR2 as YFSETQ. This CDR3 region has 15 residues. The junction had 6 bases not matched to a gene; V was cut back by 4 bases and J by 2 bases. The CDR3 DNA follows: TGCGCCAGCAGCGCAGGACTAGCGGAGACCTACGAGCAGTACTTC. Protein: CASSAGLAETYEQYF.